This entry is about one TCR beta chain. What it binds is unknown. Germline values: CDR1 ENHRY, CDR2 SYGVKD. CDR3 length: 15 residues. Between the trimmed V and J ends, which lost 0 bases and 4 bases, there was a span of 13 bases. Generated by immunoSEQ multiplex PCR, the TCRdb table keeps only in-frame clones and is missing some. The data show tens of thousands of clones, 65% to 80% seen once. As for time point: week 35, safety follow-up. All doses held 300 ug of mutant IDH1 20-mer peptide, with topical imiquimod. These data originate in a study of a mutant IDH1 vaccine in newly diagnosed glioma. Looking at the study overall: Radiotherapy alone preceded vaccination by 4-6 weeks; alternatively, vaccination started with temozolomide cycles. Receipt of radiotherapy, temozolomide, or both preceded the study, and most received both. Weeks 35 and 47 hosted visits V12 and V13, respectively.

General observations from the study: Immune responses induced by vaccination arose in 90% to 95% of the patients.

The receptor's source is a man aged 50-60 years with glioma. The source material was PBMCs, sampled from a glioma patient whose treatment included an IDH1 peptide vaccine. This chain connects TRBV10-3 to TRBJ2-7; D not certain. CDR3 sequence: CAISESSQKVYEQYF. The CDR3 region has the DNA TGTGCCATCAGTGAGTCGAGTCAGAAGGTATACGAGCAGTACTTC.